The text below deals with one T cell receptor beta chain. Its cognate antigen is unknown. This specimen belongs to a study of cytomegalovirus exposure and HLA in healthy donors. General study points: Relative to equally common others, HLA-associated TCR beta chains showed greater clonal expansion in a later analysis.

With 60 Vbeta and 13 Jbeta primers, the PCR was carried out. The method was immunoSEQ multiplex PCR; TCRdb's version includes in-frame clones alone and lacks a portion of them. The table includes some 250,000 clones, over 80% detected once. The CDR3 is 14 amino acids. Germline V gene data show CDR1 as SGHTA and CDR2 as FQGNSA. With V trimmed by 5 bases and J by 5 bases, 5 bases remained unmatched. The chain recombines TRBV7-2 with TRBJ2-5, with 10 bases that match TRBD2. This clonotype was sampled from a woman aged 40 to 50 in good health and CMV-seropositive. Sequenced sample: PBMCs. This CDR3 reads CASSPGLAFETQYF. The DNA of the CDR3 is TGTGCCAGCAGCCCGGGACTAGCGTTTGAGACCCAGTACTTC.